The rows below give T cell receptor beta chains drawn from one sample of a study of blood T cell repertoires in COVID-19. The repertoire was sequenced with immunoSEQ multiplex PCR; TCRdb's copy has only in-frame clones and lacks some. The table includes 170,000 or so clones, almost 85% detected once. What was sequenced was peripheral blood. The receptors come from a man aged 18 to 30 with active or convalescent COVID-19. Each CDR3 is given with its conserved first and last residue. The D gene is left open where the match is weak. Some rows mark clone size as missing; the rest say once, few, many or name a class of expanded clone.

d_call j_call clone_size v_call cdr3_aa cdr3_nt
TRBD1 TRBJ1-6 once TRBV29-1 CSAKGQGGSPLHF TGCAGCGCCAAAGGACAGGGTGGTTCACCCCTCCACTTT
- TRBJ1-1 few TRBV13 CASSLKSLTAEAFF TGTGCCAGCAGCTTGAAGTCGCTAACGGCTGAAGCTTTCTTT
TRBD1 TRBJ2-7 - TRBV6-6 CASSASGTGSYEQYF TGTGCCAGCAGTGCATCCGGGACAGGGTCTTACGAGCAGTACTTC
TRBD1 TRBJ1-1 - TRBV19 CASSMGQGAGNTEAFF TGTGCCAGTAGTATGGGACAGGGGGCCGGAAACACTGAAGCTTTCTTT
TRBD2 TRBJ2-1 - TRBV30 CAWMLAGGHEQFF TGTGCCTGGATGTTAGCGGGAGGTCATGAGCAGTTCTTC
- TRBJ1-1 - TRBV3-1/TRBV3-2 CASSHGSEAFF TGTGCCAGCAGCCACGGGAGTGAAGCTTTCTTT
TRBD1 TRBJ2-7 - TRBV29-1 CSVWTGDSYEQYF TGCAGCGTATGGACAGGGGATAGCTACGAGCAGTATTTC
TRBD2 TRBJ2-3 - TRBV30 CAWTSGSTDTQYF TGTGCCTGGACTAGCGGAAGCACAGATACGCAGTATTTT
- TRBJ1-6 - TRBV18 CASSRGPNNSPLHF TGTGCCAGCTCACGTGGCCCGAATAATTCACCCCTCCACTTT
TRBD2 TRBJ2-7 - TRBV30 CAWSVLEGGWDEQYF TGTGCCTGGAGTGTACTGGAGGGAGGGTGGGACGAGCAGTACTTC
- TRBJ2-5 - TRBV19 CASSIGSSGQETQYF TGTGCCAGTAGTATCGGTTCGAGCGGACAAGAGACCCAGTACTTC
- TRBJ1-6 - TRBV3-1/TRBV3-2 CASSQVGTNSPLHF TGTGCCAGCAGCCAGGTTGGGACAAATTCACCCCTCCACTTT
TRBD2 TRBJ2-5 - TRBV7-6 CASSFPDASGYQETQYF TGTGCCAGCAGCTTCCCCGACGCTAGCGGGTACCAAGAGACCCAGTACTTC
- TRBJ2-7 - TRBV7-2 CASSLAVVARSSYEQYF TGTGCCAGCAGCTTAGCGGTCGTAGCGAGAAGCTCCTACGAGCAGTACTTC
- TRBJ2-3 - TRBV28 CASSIGAKGAGRDTQYF TGTGCCAGCAGCATTGGGGCCAAGGGAGCGGGTAGAGATACGCAGTATTTT
- TRBJ1-1 - TRBV4-2 CASSQDIQGLTEAFF TGTGCCAGCAGCCAAGATATTCAGGGCCTCACTGAAGCTTTCTTT
- TRBJ1-5 - TRBV28 CASSRGLSNQPQHF TGTGCCAGCAGTCGAGGACTTAGCAATCAGCCCCAGCATTTT
- TRBJ2-7 - TRBV5-1 CASSLGAGGQSSYEQYF TGCGCCAGCAGCTTGGGGGCCGGGGGACAGAGCTCCTACGAGCAGTACTTC
- TRBJ2-5 - TRBV7-9 CASRGIIADQETQYF TGTGCCAGCAGGGGTATTATAGCGGATCAAGAGACCCAGTACTTC
TRBD2 TRBJ2-5 - TRBV3-1/TRBV3-2 CASSLWTSGQETQYF TGTGCCAGCAGCCTTTGGACTAGCGGGCAAGAGACCCAGTACTTC
TRBD2 TRBJ2-7 - TRBV6-6 CASSPGTSAAYEQYF TGTGCCAGCAGTCCCGGGACTAGCGCAGCCTACGAGCAGTACTTC